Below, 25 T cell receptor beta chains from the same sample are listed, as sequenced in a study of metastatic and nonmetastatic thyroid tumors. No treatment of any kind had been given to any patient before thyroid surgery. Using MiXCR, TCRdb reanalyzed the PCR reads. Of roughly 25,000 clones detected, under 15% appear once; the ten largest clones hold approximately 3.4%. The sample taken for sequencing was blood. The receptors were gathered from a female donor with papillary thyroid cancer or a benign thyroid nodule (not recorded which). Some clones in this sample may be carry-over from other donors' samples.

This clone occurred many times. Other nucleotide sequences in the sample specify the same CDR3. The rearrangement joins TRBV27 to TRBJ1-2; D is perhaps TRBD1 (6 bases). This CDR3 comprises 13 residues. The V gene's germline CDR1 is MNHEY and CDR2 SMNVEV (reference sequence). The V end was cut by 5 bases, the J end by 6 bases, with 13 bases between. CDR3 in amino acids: CASSAIQGDGYTF. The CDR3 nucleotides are TGTGCCAGCAGTGCGATACAGGGAGATGGCTACACCTTC.

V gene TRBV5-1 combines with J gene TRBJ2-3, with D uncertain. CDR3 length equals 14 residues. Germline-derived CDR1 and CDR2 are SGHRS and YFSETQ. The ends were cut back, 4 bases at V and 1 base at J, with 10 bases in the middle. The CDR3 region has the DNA TGCGCCAGCAGCGGGCCTCCGGGCACAGATACGCAGTATTTT. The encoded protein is CASSGPPGTDTQYF.

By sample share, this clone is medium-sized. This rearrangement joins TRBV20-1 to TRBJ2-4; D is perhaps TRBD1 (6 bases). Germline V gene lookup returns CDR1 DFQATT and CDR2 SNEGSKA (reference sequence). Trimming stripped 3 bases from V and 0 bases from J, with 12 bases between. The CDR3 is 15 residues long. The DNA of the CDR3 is TGCAGTGCTAGCGTTACAGGGATAGCCAAAAACATTCAGTACTTC. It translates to CSASVTGIAKNIQYF.

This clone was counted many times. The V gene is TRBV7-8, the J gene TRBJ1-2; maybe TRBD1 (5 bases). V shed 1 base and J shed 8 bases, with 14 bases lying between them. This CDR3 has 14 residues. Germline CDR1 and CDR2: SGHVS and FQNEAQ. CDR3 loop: CASSLVGGGWGYTF. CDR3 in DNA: TGTGCCAGCAGCTTAGTGGGGGGAGGTTGGGGCTACACCTTC. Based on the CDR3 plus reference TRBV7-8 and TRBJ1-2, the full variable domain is GAGVSQSPRYKVAKRGQDVALRCDPISGHVSLFWYQQALGQGPEFLTYFQNEAQLDKSGLPSDRFFAERPEGSVSTLKIQRTQQEDSAVYLCASSLVGGGWGYTFGSGTRLTVV.

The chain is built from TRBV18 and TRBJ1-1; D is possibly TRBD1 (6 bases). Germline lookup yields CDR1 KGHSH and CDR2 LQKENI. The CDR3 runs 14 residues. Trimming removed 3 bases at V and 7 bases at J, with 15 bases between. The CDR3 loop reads CASSPLYREGEAFF. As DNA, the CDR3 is TGTGCCAGCTCACCGCTTTACAGGGAAGGTGAAGCTTTCTTT. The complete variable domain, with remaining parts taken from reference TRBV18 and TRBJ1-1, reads NAGVMQNPRHLVRRRGQEARLRCSPMKGHSHVYWYRQLPEEGLKFMVYLQKENIIDESGMPKERFSAEFPKEGPSILRIQQVVRGDSAAYFCASSPLYREGEAFFGQGTRLTVV.

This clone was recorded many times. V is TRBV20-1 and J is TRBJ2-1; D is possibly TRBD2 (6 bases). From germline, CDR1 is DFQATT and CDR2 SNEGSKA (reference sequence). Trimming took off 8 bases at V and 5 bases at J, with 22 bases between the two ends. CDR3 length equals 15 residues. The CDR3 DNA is TGCAGTCCTGACGCTGGGACTGTTTTGAACAATGAGCAGTTCTTC. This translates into CSPDAGTVLNNEQFF.

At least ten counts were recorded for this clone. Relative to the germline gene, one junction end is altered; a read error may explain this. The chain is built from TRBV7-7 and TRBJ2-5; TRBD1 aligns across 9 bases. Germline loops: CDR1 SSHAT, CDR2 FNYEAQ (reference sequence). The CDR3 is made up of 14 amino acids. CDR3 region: CASSRPDRGETQYF. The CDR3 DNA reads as TGTGCTAGCAGCCGACCGGACAGGGGAGAGACCCAGTACTTC.

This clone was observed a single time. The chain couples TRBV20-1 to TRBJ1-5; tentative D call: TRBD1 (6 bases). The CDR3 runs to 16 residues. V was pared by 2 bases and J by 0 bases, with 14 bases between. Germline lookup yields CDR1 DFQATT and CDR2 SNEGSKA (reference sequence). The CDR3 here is CSARQGWPYSNQPQHF. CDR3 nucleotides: TGCAGTGCTAGACAGGGGTGGCCTTATAGCAATCAGCCCCAGCATTTT.

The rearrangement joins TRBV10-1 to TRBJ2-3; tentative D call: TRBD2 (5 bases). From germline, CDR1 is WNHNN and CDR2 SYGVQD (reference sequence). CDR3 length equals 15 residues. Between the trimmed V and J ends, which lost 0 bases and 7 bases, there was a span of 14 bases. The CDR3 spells CASSESLERANTQYF. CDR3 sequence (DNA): TGCGCCAGCAGTGAGTCGTTAGAGAGGGCTAATACGCAGTATTTT.

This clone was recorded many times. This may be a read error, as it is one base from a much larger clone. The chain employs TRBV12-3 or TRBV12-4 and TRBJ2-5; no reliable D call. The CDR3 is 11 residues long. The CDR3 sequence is CAGSLVETQYF. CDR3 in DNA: TGTGCCGGCAGCTTAGTGGAGACCCAGTACTTC.

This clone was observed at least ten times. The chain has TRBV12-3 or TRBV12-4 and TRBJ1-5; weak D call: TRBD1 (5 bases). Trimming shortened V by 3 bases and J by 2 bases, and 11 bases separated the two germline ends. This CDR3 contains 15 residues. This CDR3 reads CASSFRGQGNQPQHF. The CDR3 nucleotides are TGTGCCAGCAGTTTTAGGGGCCAGGGCAATCAGCCCCAGCATTTT.

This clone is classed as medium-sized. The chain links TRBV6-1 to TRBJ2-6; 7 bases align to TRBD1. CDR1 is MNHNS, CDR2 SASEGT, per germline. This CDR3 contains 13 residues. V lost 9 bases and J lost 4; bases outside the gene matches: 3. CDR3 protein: CASRGLGANVLTF. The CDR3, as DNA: TGTGCCAGTAGGGGGCTGGGGGCCAACGTCCTGACTTTC.

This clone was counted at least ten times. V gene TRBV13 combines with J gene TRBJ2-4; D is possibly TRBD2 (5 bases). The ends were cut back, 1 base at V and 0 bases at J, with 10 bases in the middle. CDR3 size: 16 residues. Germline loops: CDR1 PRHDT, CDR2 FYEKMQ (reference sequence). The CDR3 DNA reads TGTGCCAGCAGCTTAGAGCTGGGAGAAGCCAAAAACATTCAGTACTTC. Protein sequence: CASSLELGEAKNIQYF.

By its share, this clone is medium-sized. The CDR3 nucleotides are TGTGCCAGCAGTGAACTACTGACTAGCGTTTCCTACGAGCAGTACTTC. Translation: CASSELLTSVSYEQYF. The chain links TRBV6-1 to TRBJ2-7, with 8 bases matching TRBD2. CDR1 is MNHNS and CDR2 is SASEGT in the germline V gene. CDR3 length: 16 amino acids. V was clipped by 2 bases and J by 1 base; unmatched bases: 7.

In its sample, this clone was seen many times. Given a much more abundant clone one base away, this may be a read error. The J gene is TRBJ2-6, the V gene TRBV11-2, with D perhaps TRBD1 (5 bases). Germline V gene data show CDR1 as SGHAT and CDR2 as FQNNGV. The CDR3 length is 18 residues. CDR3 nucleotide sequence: TGTGCCAGCAGGACCTTTAGGCGGTCCCCCTCTGGGGCCAGCGTCCTGACTTTC. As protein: CASRTFRRSPSGASVLTF.

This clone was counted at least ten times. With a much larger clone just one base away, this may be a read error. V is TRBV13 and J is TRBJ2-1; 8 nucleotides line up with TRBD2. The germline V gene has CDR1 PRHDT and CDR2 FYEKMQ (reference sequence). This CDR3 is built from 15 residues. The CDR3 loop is CASSLEMGLVGLPVF. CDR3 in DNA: TGTGCCAGCAGCTTAGAAATGGGACTAGTGGGACTCCCGGTCTTC.

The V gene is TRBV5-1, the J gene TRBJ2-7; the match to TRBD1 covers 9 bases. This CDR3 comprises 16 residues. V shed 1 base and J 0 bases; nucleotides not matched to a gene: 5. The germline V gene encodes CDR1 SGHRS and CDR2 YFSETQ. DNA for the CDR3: TGCGCCAGCAGCTTGAATCCGGGACAGGGCTCCTACGAGCAGTACTTC. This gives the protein CASSLNPGQGSYEQYF.

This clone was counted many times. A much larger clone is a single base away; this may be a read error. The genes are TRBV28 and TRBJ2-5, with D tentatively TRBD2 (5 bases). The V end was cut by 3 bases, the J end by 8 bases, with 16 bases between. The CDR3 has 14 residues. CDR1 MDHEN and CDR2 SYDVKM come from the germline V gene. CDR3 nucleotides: TGTGCCAGCAGTTTTTCTTTCGGGGTGGGCACCCAGTACTTC. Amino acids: CASSFSFGVGTQYF.

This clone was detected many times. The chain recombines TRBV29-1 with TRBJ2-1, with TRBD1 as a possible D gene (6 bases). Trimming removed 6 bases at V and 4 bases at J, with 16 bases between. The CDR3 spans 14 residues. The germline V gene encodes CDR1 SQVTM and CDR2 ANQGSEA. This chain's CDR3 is CSVRGKGPYNEQFF. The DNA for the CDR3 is TGCAGCGTCAGGGGCAAGGGCCCATACAATGAGCAGTTCTTC.

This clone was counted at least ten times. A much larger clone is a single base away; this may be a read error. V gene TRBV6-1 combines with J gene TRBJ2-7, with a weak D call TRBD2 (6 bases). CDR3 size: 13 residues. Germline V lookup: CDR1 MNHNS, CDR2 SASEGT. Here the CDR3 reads CASFHPPTREQHF. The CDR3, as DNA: TGTGCCAGCTTTCATCCACCTACTCGGGAGCAGCACTTC.

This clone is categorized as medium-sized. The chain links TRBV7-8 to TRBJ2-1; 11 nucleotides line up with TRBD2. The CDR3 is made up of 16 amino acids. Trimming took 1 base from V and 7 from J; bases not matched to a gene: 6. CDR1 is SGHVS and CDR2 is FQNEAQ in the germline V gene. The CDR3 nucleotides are TGTGCCAGCAGCTTAGTGGGAGGGACTAGCGGTAATGAGCAGTTCTTC. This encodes CASSLVGGTSGNEQFF. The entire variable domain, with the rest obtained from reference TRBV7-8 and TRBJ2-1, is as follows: GAGVSQSPRYKVAKRGQDVALRCDPISGHVSLFWYQQALGQGPEFLTYFQNEAQLDKSGLPSDRFFAERPEGSVSTLKIQRTQQEDSAVYLCASSLVGGTSGNEQFFGPGTRLTVL.

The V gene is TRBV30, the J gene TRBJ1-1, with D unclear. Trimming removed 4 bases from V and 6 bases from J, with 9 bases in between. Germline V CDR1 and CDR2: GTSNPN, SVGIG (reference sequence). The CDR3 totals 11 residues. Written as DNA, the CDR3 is TGTGCCTGGATTCTGGGCCCTGAAGCTTTCTTT. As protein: CAWILGPEAFF.

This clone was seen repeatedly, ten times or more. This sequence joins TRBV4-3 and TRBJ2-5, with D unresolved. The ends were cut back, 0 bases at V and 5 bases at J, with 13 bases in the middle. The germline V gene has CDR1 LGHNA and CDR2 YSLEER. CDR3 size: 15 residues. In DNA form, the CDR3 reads TGCGCCAGCAGCCAAGATTACAGCCTGGGGGAGACCCAGTACTTC. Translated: CASSQDYSLGETQYF.

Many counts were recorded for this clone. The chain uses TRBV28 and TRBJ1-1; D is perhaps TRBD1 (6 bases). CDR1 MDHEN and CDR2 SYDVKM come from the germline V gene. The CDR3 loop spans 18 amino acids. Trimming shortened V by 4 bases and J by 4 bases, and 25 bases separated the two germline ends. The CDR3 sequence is CASSSLFLNRGGGTEAFF. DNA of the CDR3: TGTGCCAGCAGTTCTCTCTTCCTTAACAGAGGGGGAGGCACTGAAGCTTTCTTT.

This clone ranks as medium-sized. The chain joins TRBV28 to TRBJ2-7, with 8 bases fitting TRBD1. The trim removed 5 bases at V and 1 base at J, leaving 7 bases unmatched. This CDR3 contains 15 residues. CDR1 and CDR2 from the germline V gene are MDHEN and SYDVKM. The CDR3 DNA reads TGTGCCAGCAGTAAGCTACAGGGGGGATCCTACGAGCAGTACTTC. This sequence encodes CASSKLQGGSYEQYF.